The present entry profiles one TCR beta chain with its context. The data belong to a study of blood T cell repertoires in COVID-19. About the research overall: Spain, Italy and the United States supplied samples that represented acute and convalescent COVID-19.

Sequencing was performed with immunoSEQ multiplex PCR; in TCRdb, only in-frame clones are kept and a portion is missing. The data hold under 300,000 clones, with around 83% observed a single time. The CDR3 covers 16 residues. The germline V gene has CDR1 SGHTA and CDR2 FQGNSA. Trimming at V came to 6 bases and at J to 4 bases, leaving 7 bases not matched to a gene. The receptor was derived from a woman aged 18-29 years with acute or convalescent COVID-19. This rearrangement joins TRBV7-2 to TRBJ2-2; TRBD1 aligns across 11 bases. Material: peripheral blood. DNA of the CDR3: TGTGCCAGCAGACTAGGGACAGGGGGGGGCACCGGGGAGCTGTTTTTT. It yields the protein CASRLGTGGGTGELFF.